One sample yielded the 10 T cell receptor beta chains listed below, sequenced in a study of blood T cell repertoires in COVID-19 (dated by TCRdb to 2020 to 2022). Library prep was done by the immunoSEQ multiplex PCR assay. The source is immuneACCESS, and TCRdb retained only in-frame sequences with V and J called. Part of the clones is not carried over; for the studies checked, unresolved V genes explain less than half of this, and the remainder is unexplained. The sample table holds around 240,000 clones, of which approximately 81% were seen once. The ten largest account for just under 1% of the sample. Sequencing was done on a sample of peripheral blood. The receptors were gathered from a man aged 40-55 years with acute or convalescent COVID-19.

This clone appeared a few times. The chain recombines TRBV19 with TRBJ1-1; D is unresolved. The CDR3 is 15 amino acids. Germline CDR1 reads LNHDA; CDR2 reads SQIVND (reference sequence). The V and J ends lost 7 bases and 2 bases respectively, with 17 bases between them. The CDR3 DNA reads as TGTGCCAGTATCGAGAGCCACCAAATCAACACTGAAGCTTTCTTT. Protein sequence: CASIESHQINTEAFF.

The V gene is TRBV3-1 (or the pseudogene TRBV3-2), the J gene TRBJ2-1; 8 bases are shared with TRBD2. V gave up 5 bases and J gave up 2 bases; unmatched junction bases: 8. This CDR3 spans 16 amino acids. Germline V lookup: CDR1 LGHDT, CDR2 YNNKEL (reference sequence). As DNA, the CDR3 is TGTGCCAGCAGCTCCACGGCGGGGGGCGCCTACAATGAGCAGTTCTTC. Its translation: CASSSTAGGAYNEQFF.

This clone was detected once. In DNA form, the CDR3 reads TGTGCCAGCGATGGGGGGAGTGGGAGGAACACTGAAGCTTTCTTT. This sequence encodes CASDGGSGRNTEAFF. This sequence joins TRBV5-8 and TRBJ1-1, with a tentative D call TRBD1 (5 bases). Trimming took 7 bases from V and 1 from J, leaving 17 bases between them. CDR3 length: 15 amino acids. Germline CDR1 SGHTS, CDR2 YDEGEE. The full variable domain, its missing parts supplied by reference TRBV5-8 and TRBJ1-1, is EAGVTQSPTHLIKTRGQQATLRCSPISGHTSVYWYQQALGLGLQFLLWYDEGEERNRGNFPPRFSGRQFPNYSSELNVNALELEDSALYLCASDGGSGRNTEAFFGQGTRLTVV.

The V call is TRBV5-1, the J call TRBJ1-1; 8 bases agree with TRBD1. CDR1 is SGHRS and CDR2 is YFSETQ in the germline V gene. V lost 4 bases, J lost 4 bases, and 9 bases stayed unmatched. There are 15 residues in the CDR3. The CDR3 DNA sequence: TGCGCCAGCAGCCCCGGACAGGGTAGGACCACTGAAGCTTTCTTT. The encoded protein is CASSPGQGRTTEAFF. Based on the CDR3 plus reference TRBV5-1 and TRBJ1-1, the full variable domain is KAGVTQTPRYLIKTRGQQVTLSCSPISGHRSVSWYQQTPGQGLQFLFEYFSETQRNKGNFPGRFSGRQFSNSRSEMNVSTLELGDSALYLCASSPGQGRTTEAFFGQGTRLTVV.

The rearrangement joins TRBV6-5 to TRBJ1-2; D possibly corresponds to TRBD1 (5 bases). V lost 7 bases to trimming and J lost 4 bases, with 16 bases between them. The CDR3 consists of 14 residues. Germline CDR1 is MNHEY and CDR2 is SVGAGI. CDR3 sequence: CASKIREGSYGYTF. The CDR3 DNA reads TGTGCCAGCAAGATCAGGGAGGGGAGCTATGGCTACACCTTC.

In nucleotides, the CDR3 is TGCGCCAGCAGCCCACAGGGGTCCTCCTCCTACGAGCAGTACTTC. Its protein product is CASSPQGSSSYEQYF. This rearrangement joins TRBV5-1 to TRBJ2-7, with 7 bases lining up with TRBD1. The CDR3 length is 15 residues. Trimming cost V 4 bases and J 0 bases; bases outside gene matches: 7. The germline V gene encodes CDR1 SGHRS and CDR2 YFSETQ.

This chain connects TRBV5-1 to TRBJ2-3; 11 bases agree with TRBD2. V was clipped by 0 bases and J by 2 bases; unmatched bases: 5. CDR1 and CDR2 (germline): SGHRS, YFSETQ. The CDR3 consists of 17 residues. The DNA of the CDR3 is TGCGCCAGCAGCTTGGATGTAGCGGGGGGGCCCACAGATACGCAGTATTTT. It encodes CASSLDVAGGPTDTQYF.

The chain combines TRBV5-1 with TRBJ1-4; 7 nucleotides line up with TRBD1. Germline lookup yields CDR1 SGHRS and CDR2 YFSETQ. CDR3 length: 13 amino acids. J gave up 11 bases and V 4 bases, and 8 bases lay outside the gene matches. CDR3 DNA sequence: TGCGCCAGCAGCCAAACGGGACAGTTTAAACTGTTTTTT. This translates into CASSQTGQFKLFF.

The chain links TRBV5-1 to TRBJ2-1, with 8 bases identical to TRBD2. CDR1 is SGHRS and CDR2 is YFSETQ in the germline V gene. The junction had 1 base not matched to a gene; V was cut back by 4 bases and J by 4 bases. There are 13 residues in the CDR3. This CDR3 reads CASSGGGYNEQFF. The CDR3 DNA reads as TGCGCCAGCAGCGGCGGGGGGTACAATGAGCAGTTCTTC. Supplemented by reference TRBV5-1 and TRBJ2-1, the full variable domain reads KAGVTQTPRYLIKTRGQQVTLSCSPISGHRSVSWYQQTPGQGLQFLFEYFSETQRNKGNFPGRFSGRQFSNSRSEMNVSTLELGDSALYLCASSGGGYNEQFFGPGTRLTVL.

The V gene is TRBV7-6, the J gene TRBJ2-1; 15 bases match TRBD2. V shed 5 bases and J 0 bases; nucleotides not matched to a gene: 5. CDR3 length: 18 residues. Germline CDR1 and CDR2: SGHVS and FNYEAQ. The CDR3 protein is CASSLRTSGGVSYNEQFF. The CDR3, as DNA: TGTGCCAGCAGCCTACGGACTAGCGGGGGGGTCTCCTACAATGAGCAGTTCTTC.